These 13 T cell receptor beta chains were sequenced from one sample in a study of blood T cell repertoires in COVID-19. Sequencing was performed with immunoSEQ multiplex PCR; in TCRdb, only in-frame clones are kept and a portion is missing. Among approximately 150,000 clones listed, approximately 91% were seen once. The sequencing sample was made of peripheral blood. The receptors stem from a man between 18 and 29 years old with COVID-19, enrolled during active disease.

This clone was picked up one time. The chain employs TRBV10-3 and TRBJ2-7; 7 bases agree with TRBD1. The germline V gene has CDR1 ENHRY and CDR2 SYGVKD. Germline trimming cut 9 bases from V and 3 bases from J; bases unmatched to any gene: 14. The CDR3 is 15 amino acids. CDR3 bases: TGTGCCATTAGAGGGGCCGGCAGGGGGAACTACGAGCAGTACTTC. Translation: CAIRGAGRGNYEQYF.

This chain uses TRBV27 with TRBJ1-2, with TRBD1 as a possible D gene (5 bases). Per germline, CDR1 MNHEY and CDR2 SMNVEV (reference sequence). CDR3 length: 15 residues. Trimming took off 5 bases at V and 4 bases at J, with 17 bases between the two ends. In DNA form, the CDR3 reads TGTGCCAGCAGTCCGTTTCTAGAGGGACTCTATGGCTACACCTTC. This translates into CASSPFLEGLYGYTF.

A note on this clone: At one end, the junction sequence differs from germline, possibly due to a read error. The J gene is TRBJ1-4, the V gene TRBV5-4; 9 bases are a match to TRBD1. Germline assignment: CDR1 SGHNT and CDR2 YYREEE (reference sequence). The CDR3 spans 14 residues. The CDR3 loop is CASSRGQGYGKLLF. The DNA for the CDR3 is TGTGCCAGCAGCCGTGGACAGGGGTACGGAAAACTGCTTTTT. Full variable domain (outside the CDR3, taken from reference TRBV5-4 and TRBJ1-4): ETGVTQSPTHLIKTRGQQVTLRCSSQSGHNTVSWYQQALGQGPQFIFQYYREEENGRGNFPPRFSGLQFPNYSSELNVNALELDDSALYLCASSRGQGYGKLLFGSGTQLSVL.

This clone has only a few counts. The rearrangement uses TRBV7-3 and TRBJ1-1; the match to TRBD1 covers 7 bases. The CDR3 covers 13 residues. J was trimmed by 4 bases and V by 3 bases; bases with no gene match: 2. Germline CDR1 and CDR2: SGHTA and FQGTGA. The CDR3 coding sequence is TGTGCCAGCAGCTTCCGACAGGGCACTGAAGCTTTCTTT. It specifies CASSFRQGTEAFF.

The chain recombines TRBV3-1 (or the pseudogene TRBV3-2) with TRBJ2-7, with a weak D call TRBD1 (5 bases). CDR3 length equals 13 residues. V was pared by 1 base and J by 2 bases, with 6 bases between. Per germline, CDR1 LGHDT and CDR2 YNNKEL (reference sequence). CDR3 amino acids: CASSQVGAYEQYF. CDR3 DNA: TGTGCCAGCAGCCAAGTAGGGGCCTACGAGCAGTACTTC.

The chain recombines TRBV7-6 with TRBJ1-4; TRBD1 is a possible D gene (5 bases). Germline lookup yields CDR1 SGHVS and CDR2 FNYEAQ. Trimming shortened V by 3 bases and J by 2 bases, and 13 bases separated the two germline ends. The CDR3 spans 16 residues. The CDR3 DNA reads TGTGCCAGCAGCTTTGGCCGGGGGGGGACTAATGAAAAACTGTTTTTT. Protein product: CASSFGRGGTNEKLFF.

Only a few counts were recorded for this clone. The rearrangement joins TRBV7-2 to TRBJ2-1; possible D gene TRBD1, 5 bases. Germline loops: CDR1 SGHTA, CDR2 FQGNSA. Trimming shortened V by 1 base and J by 6 bases, and 13 bases separated the two germline ends. The CDR3 consists of 15 residues. In DNA form, the CDR3 reads TGTGCCAGCAGCTTAGTCGTCAGGGAAAGCAATGAGCAGTTCTTC. It codes for CASSLVVRESNEQFF. The variable domain in full, with the rest retrieved from reference TRBV7-2 and TRBJ2-1, is GAGVSQSPSNKVTEKGKDVELRCDPISGHTALYWYRQSLGQGLEFLIYFQGNSAPDKSGLPSDRFSAERTGGSVSTLTIQRTQQEDSAVYLCASSLVVRESNEQFFGPGTRLTVL.

The V and J genes are TRBV7-8 and TRBJ2-7, with TRBD1 identical over 9 bases. J gave up 1 base and V 5 bases, and 6 bases lay outside the gene matches. The germline V gene has CDR1 SGHVS and CDR2 FQNEAQ. The CDR3 has 15 amino acids. CDR3 region: CASSTDRGWSYEQYF. CDR3 DNA: TGTGCCAGCAGCACCGACAGGGGGTGGTCCTACGAGCAGTACTTC.

The V gene is TRBV15, the J gene TRBJ2-1; D is unresolved. The CDR3 has 13 residues. V lost 4 bases and J 3 bases, leaving 7 bases between the germline ends. Germline loops: CDR1 LNHNV, CDR2 YYDKDF (reference sequence). CDR3 DNA: TGTGCCACCAGCAAAAACAGCTACAATGAGCAGTTCTTC. This encodes CATSKNSYNEQFF.

The V and J genes are TRBV6-5 and TRBJ1-5; D remains unclear. The CDR3 extends over 12 amino acids. The V and J ends lost 4 bases and 2 bases respectively, with 3 bases between them. Germline V gene data show CDR1 as MNHEY and CDR2 as SVGAGI. CDR3 amino acids: CASSSGNQPQHF. The CDR3 bases are TGTGCCAGCAGTTCGGGCAATCAGCCCCAGCATTTT.

This chain uses TRBV28 with TRBJ1-6; D might be TRBD1 (5 bases). Trimming removed 5 bases at V and 9 bases at J, with 17 bases between. This CDR3 comprises 15 residues. Germline assignment: CDR1 MDHEN and CDR2 SYDVKM. The CDR3 is CASSLPRGEGSPLHF. The DNA for the CDR3 is TGTGCCAGCAGTCTCCCCCGGGGGGAGGGTTCACCCCTCCACTTT.

The chain is built from TRBV10-1 and TRBJ2-2; a possible D gene is TRBD2 (6 bases). Trimming stripped 4 bases from V and 4 bases from J, with 10 bases between. Germline V gene lookup returns CDR1 WNHNN and CDR2 SYGVQD (reference sequence). The CDR3 sequence is 14 residues long. CDR3 bases: TGCGCCAGCAGTGTTAGCGGAAGCACCGGGGAGCTGTTTTTT. It is translated as CASSVSGSTGELFF.

This sequence joins TRBV28 and TRBJ1-5; 9 nucleotides agree with TRBD1. Germline loops: CDR1 MDHEN, CDR2 SYDVKM. This CDR3 is built from 15 residues. Germline trimming cut 7 bases from V and 2 bases from J; bases unmatched to any gene: 6. The CDR3 nucleotides are TGTGCCAGCACCTCTGGGGACAGGGGCAATCAGCCCCAGCATTTT. Translating gives CASTSGDRGNQPQHF.